Below are 5 T cell receptor beta chains sequenced from a single sample in a study of blood T cell repertoires in COVID-19. Sequencing was performed with immunoSEQ multiplex PCR; in TCRdb, only in-frame clones are kept and a portion is missing. The table includes hundreds of thousands of clones, around 85% detected once. Source material: peripheral blood. The source is a man over 45 with COVID-19, enrolled during active disease.

A few counts support this clone. This chain connects TRBV3-1 (or the pseudogene TRBV3-2) to TRBJ1-2, with D uncertain. The V gene lost 0 bases and the J gene lost 8 bases, with 13 bases spanning the gap. The CDR3 consists of 14 residues. Germline V gene lookup returns CDR1 LGHDT and CDR2 YNNKEL (reference sequence). The CDR3 nucleotides are TGTGCCAGCAGCCAAGAGTTCGGGTCGGGAGGCTACACCTTC. This encodes CASSQEFGSGGYTF.

This CDR3 is CASSARTGRSIAIYF. For the CDR3, the DNA is TGTGCCAGCAGTGCGCGGACAGGGAGGTCTATCGCCATATATTTT. This chain links TRBV2 with TRBJ1-3; TRBD1 aligns across 8 bases. V shed 4 bases and J 11 bases; nucleotides not matched to a gene: 13. Germline CDR1 is SNHLY and CDR2 is FYNNEI. This CDR3 is built from 15 residues. Combining the CDR3 with reference TRBV2 and TRBJ1-3 gives the whole variable domain EPEVTQTPSHQVTQMGQEVILRCVPISNHLYFYWYRQILGQKVEFLVSFYNNEISEKSEIFDDQFSVERPDGSNFTLKIRSTKLEDSAMYFCASSARTGRSIAIYFGEGSWLTVV.

This clone was counted only a few times. The chain combines TRBV3-1 (or the pseudogene TRBV3-2) with TRBJ1-6; TRBD1 matches 9 bases. The CDR3 extends over 17 amino acids. Unmatched junction bases numbered 10, after V lost 2 bases and J lost 8 bases. Germline lookup yields CDR1 LGHDT and CDR2 YNNKEL (reference sequence). The CDR3, as DNA: TGTGCCAGCAGCCAAACCGGGGTGGGACAGGGCCATTCACCCCTCCACTTT. It codes for CASSQTGVGQGHSPLHF.

This sequence joins TRBV15 and TRBJ1-1; D call uncertain. The ends were cut back, 1 base at V and 1 base at J, with 10 bases in the middle. This CDR3 spans 15 amino acids. Germline V gene sequence: CDR1 LNHNV, CDR2 YYDKDF (reference sequence). CDR3 in amino acids: CATSRVRGSNTEAFF. As DNA, the CDR3 is TGTGCCACCAGCAGAGTACGAGGGTCGAACACTGAAGCTTTCTTT.

The J gene is TRBJ2-7, the V gene TRBV2; 7 bases agree with TRBD2. The germline V gene encodes CDR1 SNHLY and CDR2 FYNNEI. This CDR3 is built from 14 residues. CDR3 sequence reads: CAAASLAESYEQYF. The CDR3 nucleotides read TGTGCGGCAGCGTCGCTAGCGGAGTCCTACGAGCAGTACTTC. The entire variable domain, with the rest obtained from reference TRBV2 and TRBJ2-7, is as follows: EPEVTQTPSHQVTQMGQEVILRCVPISNHLYFYWYRQILGQKVEFLVSFYNNEISEKSEIFDDQFSVERPDGSNFTLKIRSTKLEDSAMYFCAAASLAESYEQYFGPGTRLTVT.